The present T cell receptor (beta chain) was sequenced within a study of shared clonotypes between healthy human individuals. Study summary: CD4 naive cells filled three plates per donor, CD4 memory three, CD8 naive two and CD8 memory one. Whole-study findings and limits: Generation probabilities of non-shared clonotypes were lower (relative to those shared by all four donors).

With regard to this clone: What it recognizes is unknown.

Deep was the level used in running the assay. DNA at roughly 0.2 ug, 25,000 to 35,000 T cell genomes, went into sorted-subset replicate PCRs. Measured with immunoSEQ multiplex PCR; TCRdb has only the in-frame clones, and not every one. Among millions of clones listed, 95% were seen once. What was sequenced was naive CD4+ T cells sorted from blood. This sample's subset: CD45RA+ positively selected. The sequence came from a man between 18 and 29 years old in good health.

The DNA of the CDR3 is TGTGCCAGCAAAGTGGGGGCCCACTCTGGAAACACCATATATTTT. It encodes CASKVGAHSGNTIYF. The chain joins TRBV2 to TRBJ1-3; perhaps TRBD1 as D (6 bases). This CDR3 spans 15 amino acids. Germline CDR1 reads SNHLY; CDR2 reads FYNNEI. The germline V and J ends were trimmed by 7 bases and 0 bases, with 13 bases remaining between them.